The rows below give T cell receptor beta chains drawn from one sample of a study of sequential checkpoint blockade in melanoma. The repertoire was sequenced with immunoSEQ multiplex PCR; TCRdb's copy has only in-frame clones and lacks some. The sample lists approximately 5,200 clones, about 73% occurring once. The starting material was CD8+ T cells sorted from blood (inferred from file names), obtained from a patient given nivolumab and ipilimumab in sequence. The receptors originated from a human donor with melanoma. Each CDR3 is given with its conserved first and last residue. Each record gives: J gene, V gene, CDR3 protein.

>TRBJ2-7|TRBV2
CASAGDKNLYEQYF
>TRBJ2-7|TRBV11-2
CASSQSNRYYEQYF
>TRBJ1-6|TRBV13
CASSLQGWGNSPLHF
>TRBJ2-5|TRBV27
CASSTWSLETQYF
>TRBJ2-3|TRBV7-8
CASSPAVDTQYF
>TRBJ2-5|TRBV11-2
CASSFGETQYF
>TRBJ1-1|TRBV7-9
CASSLTSLNTEAFF
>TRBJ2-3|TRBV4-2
CASSYSDSVIGGRDTQYF
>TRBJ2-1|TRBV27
CASSLAVYNEQFF
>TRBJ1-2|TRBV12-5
CASGFDLDREPYNYGYTF
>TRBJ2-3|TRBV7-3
CASSLTGGPTDTQYF
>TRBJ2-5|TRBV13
CASSLGPSGRVGETQYF
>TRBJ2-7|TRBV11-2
CASSPAPGQGPYEQYF
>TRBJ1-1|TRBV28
CASSPPRGGQVGYEAFF
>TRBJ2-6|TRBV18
CASSPMAGTGLSGANVLTF
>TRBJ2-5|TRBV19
CASRSGGETQYF
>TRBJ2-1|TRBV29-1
CSVLTPTYNEQFF
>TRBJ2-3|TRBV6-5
CASSYQGFTTTDTQYF
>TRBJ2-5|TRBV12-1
CASSCVREETQYF